This is a list of T cell receptor beta chains from one sample in a study of radiotherapy plus CTLA-4 blockade in lung cancer. Generated by immunoSEQ multiplex PCR, the TCRdb table keeps only in-frame clones and is missing some. Here the sample spans 89,000 or so clones, 82% being singletons. The material was peripheral blood, obtained from a patient treated with radiotherapy plus ipilimumab. These TCRs come from a human donor with non-small cell lung cancer who had a partial response to radiotherapy plus ipilimumab. The CDR3 runs from the conserved cysteine through the conserved F or W. Each record gives: V gene, J gene, clone size, D gene, CDR3 DNA, CDR3 protein. D genes are given only for firm matches. The size entry is marked missing in some rows and otherwise reads once, few, many or a size class.

TRBV11-2,TRBJ1-3,NA,NA,TGTGCCAGCAGCTTAGGGCTCAGGGGTGGAAACACCATATATTTT,CASSLGLRGGNTIYF
TRBV7-9,TRBJ2-7,NA,TRBD1,TGTGCCAGCAGCTTGTCGGACAGGGGCTCCTACGAGCAGTACTTC,CASSLSDRGSYEQYF
TRBV18,TRBJ2-7,few,NA,TGTGCCAGCTCACCTTCGGTAGAAGCCTACGAGCAGTACTTC,CASSPSVEAYEQYF
TRBV4-1,TRBJ2-2,few,TRBD2,TGCGCCAGCAGCCAAACTAGCGTGGGGACCGGGGAGCTGTTTTTT,CASSQTSVGTGELFF
TRBV9,TRBJ2-2,NA,NA,TGTGCCAGCAGCCCCAGATCAGCCGGGAGAAGCACCGGGGAGCTGTTTTTT,CASSPRSAGRSTGELFF
TRBV27,TRBJ2-7,NA,TRBD2,TGTGCCAGCAGTCAACCTGGACTAGCGGGGGGAAAGGAGCAGTACTTC,CASSQPGLAGGKEQYF
TRBV10-1,TRBJ2-2,once,TRBD2,TGCGCCAGCAGTCGCAGCGGGAGGATCGGCGGGGAGCTGTTTTTT,CASSRSGRIGGELFF
TRBV6-5,TRBJ1-5,NA,TRBD1,TGTGCCAGCAGTAGGGACAGCGTAAATCAGCCCCAGCATTTT,CASSRDSVNQPQHF
TRBV6-1,TRBJ2-1,NA,TRBD1,TGTGCCAGCAGTGAACTAATGGGACAGGGTCGAAATGAGCAGTTCTTC,CASSELMGQGRNEQFF
TRBV5-4,TRBJ2-1,NA,TRBD2,TGTGCCAGCAGCTCGGACGGGGGGTCGAAGAGTAATGAGCAGTTCTTC,CASSSDGGSKSNEQFF
TRBV5-6,TRBJ1-2,NA,NA,TGTGCCAGCAGCCTCAGAAGGAGGGAGAATCGCTACACCTTC,CASSLRRRENRYTF
TRBV29-1,TRBJ1-4,NA,NA,TGCAGCGTTGGGAGGGGAGTTAATGAAAAACTGTTTTTT,CSVGRGVNEKLFF
TRBV7-9,TRBJ2-2,NA,NA,TGTGCCAGCAGCTCAATCCGGGACTTAAACACCGGGGAGCTGTTTTTT,CASSSIRDLNTGELFF
TRBV7-2,TRBJ1-5,NA,NA,TGTGCCAGCAGCTTAATTGTAGATCAGCCCCAGCATTTT,CASSLIVDQPQHF